The present T cell receptor beta chain was sequenced within a study of T cell responses to AZD1222 COVID-19 vaccine. V lost 3 bases, J lost 4 bases, and 13 bases lay in between. CDR3 length equals 14 residues. Germline assignment: CDR1 SGHDT and CDR2 YYEEEE. The method was immunoSEQ multiplex PCR; TCRdb's version includes in-frame clones alone and lacks a portion of them. The sample lists 75,000 to 90,000 clones, 92% occurring once. In its sample, this clone was seen once. The TCR sequence derives from an adult who received the AZD1222 COVID-19 vaccine. The chain combines TRBV5-6 with TRBJ1-2; no reliable D call. The sample consisted of peripheral blood, taken 28 days after the second AZD1222 dose. The CDR3 DNA sequence: TGTGCCAGCAGCTCGGAAATACCAGGCTATGGCTACACCTTC. Amino acids: CASSSEIPGYGYTF.